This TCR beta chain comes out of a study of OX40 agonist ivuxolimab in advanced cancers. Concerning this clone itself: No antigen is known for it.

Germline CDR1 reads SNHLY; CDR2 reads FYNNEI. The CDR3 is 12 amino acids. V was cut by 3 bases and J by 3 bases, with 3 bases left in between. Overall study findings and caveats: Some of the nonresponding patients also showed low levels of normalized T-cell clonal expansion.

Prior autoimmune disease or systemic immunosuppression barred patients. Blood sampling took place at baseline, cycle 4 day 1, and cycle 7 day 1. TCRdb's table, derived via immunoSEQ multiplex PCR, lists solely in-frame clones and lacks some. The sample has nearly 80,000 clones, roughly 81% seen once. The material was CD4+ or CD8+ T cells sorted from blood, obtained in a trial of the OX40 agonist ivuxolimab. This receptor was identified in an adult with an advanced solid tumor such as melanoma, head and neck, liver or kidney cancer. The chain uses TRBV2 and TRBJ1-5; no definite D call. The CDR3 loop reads CASSEDNQPQHF. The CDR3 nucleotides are TGTGCCAGCAGTGAGGACAATCAGCCCCAGCATTTT.